One and the same sample provided the 10 T cell receptor beta chains below, sequenced in a study of beta chain features in type 1 diabetes. Sequencing targeted expressed TCRB transcripts, as all isolated RNA had been reverse transcribed. Method: immunoSEQ multiplex PCR; TCRdb's copy keeps in-frame clones and lacks some. The table lists 150,000 or so clones, around 10% of them singletons. Sequenced: central memory CD4+ T cells from blood. Receptor source: a man aged 18 to 30 in good health.

The chain combines TRBV7-3 with TRBJ2-5; the D is unclear. V was trimmed by 0 bases and J by 2 bases, leaving 7 bases between them. The germline V gene encodes CDR1 SGHTA and CDR2 FQGTGA. CDR3 size: 14 residues. As DNA, the CDR3 is TGTGCCAGCAGCTTAACGGGCAGGCAAGAGACCCAGTACTTC. This sequence encodes CASSLTGRQETQYF.

The genes are TRBV6-5 and TRBJ1-6; no reliable D call. The CDR3 spans 15 residues. V was trimmed by 0 bases and J by 10 bases, leaving 13 bases between them. Germline CDR1 reads MNHEY; CDR2 reads SVGAGI. In DNA, the CDR3 is TGTGCCAGCAGTTACTCGGCCACGCTTGGGTCACCCCTCCACTTT. It yields the protein CASSYSATLGSPLHF.

The chain employs TRBV21-1 and TRBJ2-6; the table's D call of TRBD2 was not tested on the DNA. TRBV21-1 constitutes a pseudogene. The CDR3 has 12 amino acids. The CDR3 region has the DNA TGTGCCAACGAAAATCCGCCTACCGTCCTGACTTTC. It is translated as CANENPPTVLTF.

This clone was counted between two and nine times. This chain uses TRBV7-2 with TRBJ2-7; TRBD1 agrees at 8 bases. The CDR3 runs 15 residues. Germline assignment: CDR1 SGHTA and CDR2 FQGNSA. V trimming: 3 bases; J trimming: 7 bases; junction bases outside the gene matches: 11. The CDR3 spells CASSFDGQGSREQYF. CDR3 DNA sequence: TGTGCCAGCAGCTTCGACGGACAGGGATCAAGGGAGCAGTACTTC.

In this sample, this clone turned up a few times. The V gene is TRBV11-2, the J gene TRBJ2-3, with a tentative D call TRBD2 (5 bases). The germline V gene encodes CDR1 SGHAT and CDR2 FQNNGV. Trimming left V 5 bases short and J 4 bases short, with 10 bases between. The CDR3 loop spans 13 amino acids. The CDR3: CASSPDWADTQYF. The CDR3 nucleotides read TGTGCCAGCAGCCCGGACTGGGCAGATACGCAGTATTTT.

The chain couples TRBV2 to TRBJ2-7; tentatively, D is TRBD1 (6 bases). The CDR3 covers 15 residues. V lost 8 bases and J 1 base, leaving 18 bases between the germline ends. Germline loops: CDR1 SNHLY, CDR2 FYNNEI. This CDR3 reads CASEPPGQRSYEQYF. The CDR3 nucleotides read TGTGCCAGCGAACCCCCCGGACAGAGATCCTACGAGCAGTACTTC.

The gene calls are TRBV11-2 and TRBJ1-2; no firm D call. This CDR3 comprises 13 residues. The germline CDR1 and CDR2 sequences are SGHAT and FQNNGV. V was cut by 5 bases and J by 7 bases, with 14 bases left in between. The CDR3 DNA sequence: TGTGCCAGCAGCCCTCTCAGTGGTTTTGGCTACACCTTC. As protein: CASSPLSGFGYTF. The full variable domain, completed using reference TRBV11-2 and TRBJ1-2, is EAGVAQSPRYKIIEKRQSVAFWCNPISGHATLYWYQQILGQGPKLLIQFQNNGVVDDSQLPKDRFSAERLKGVDSTLKIQPAKLEDSAVYLCASSPLSGFGYTFGSGTRLTVV.

The chain combines TRBV4-3 with TRBJ1-2; D is ambiguous. The CDR3 is 14 residues long. CDR1 and CDR2 (germline): LGHNA, YSLEER. Trimming took 4 bases from V and 2 from J, leaving 11 bases between them. For the CDR3, the DNA is TGCGCCAGCAGCCCCACCCGGTTGAACTATGGCTACACCTTC. This sequence encodes CASSPTRLNYGYTF.

The rearrangement links TRBV29-1 to TRBJ2-6; 7 bases map to TRBD1. After removal of 7 bases from V and 0 bases from J, the junction contained 9 bases not matched to a gene. CDR3 length equals 16 residues. Germline V CDR1 and CDR2: SQVTM, ANQGSEA. The CDR3 protein is CSARTGTHSGANVLTF. The CDR3, as DNA: TGCAGCGCTCGGACAGGCACTCACTCTGGGGCCAACGTCCTGACTTTC.

This clone occurred a few times. This sequence joins TRBV2 and TRBJ2-3; D gene ambiguous. This CDR3 comprises 13 residues. The germline CDR1 and CDR2 sequences are SNHLY and FYNNEI. V dropped 0 bases and J dropped 2 bases, with 3 bases sitting between them. The CDR3 coding sequence is TGTGCCAGCAGTGAAGCCCCCACAGATACGCAGTATTTT. Translated, it gives CASSEAPTDTQYF.